This T cell receptor (beta chain) was sequenced for a study of shared clonotypes between healthy human individuals. Study outcomes and limitations: Only blood samples were collected, and tissue repertoires likely differ. Represented diversity, genetic and exposure-history alike, was limited by few donors.

Comment on this clone: Its target is unknown. The same CDR3 also results from other DNA sequences found in this sample.

Those who donated were healthy HIV-negative adults, with no recent acute infections or vaccinations reported. DNA at 200 ng, roughly 27,000 T cell genomes, went into sorted-subset replicate PCRs. Method: immunoSEQ multiplex PCR; TCRdb's copy keeps in-frame clones and lacks some. The table shows about 2.5 million clones, with 85% to 95% occurring only once. CDR1 and CDR2 from the germline V gene are SGDLS and YYNGEE. This CDR3 has 15 amino acids. The V and J ends lost 5 bases and 0 bases respectively, with 11 bases between them. The source of this sequence is a man between 18 and 29 years old in good health. Some clones in this sample may be carry-over from other donors' samples. The J gene is TRBJ2-2, the V gene TRBV9; D may be TRBD2 (6 bases). The sequencing input was naive CD4+ T cells from PBMCs. Subset in this sample: CD45RA+ positively selected. CDR3 nucleotide sequence: TGTGCCAGCAGTTCGGGACTGACGAACACCGGGGAGCTGTTTTTT. The encoded protein is CASSSGLTNTGELFF. Combining the CDR3 with reference TRBV9 and TRBJ2-2 gives the whole variable domain DSGVTQTPKHLITATGQRVTLRCSPRSGDLSVYWYQQSLDQGLQFLIQYYNGEERAKGNILERFSAQQFPDLHSELNLSSLELGDSALYFCASSSGLTNTGELFFGEGSRLTVL.